The TCR beta chain under discussion was sequenced for a study of T cells after yellow fever vaccination. Whole-study results and caveats: Weaker, the secondary response had a peak occurring faster, on day 5 versus 15. Clonotypes shared by both compartments, CD4 and CD8, made up a small share. Clones from primary vaccination mostly reappeared after the booster (around 97% CD4, 88% CD8).

Making TCR cDNA involved 5'RACE template switching, which added UMIs and a universal primer site. TCRdb re-called the 5' RACE reads through MiXCR, storing one row per CDR3 protein. The sample includes 200,000 to 300,000 distinct CDR3 sequences, approximately 13% seen only once; the top ten take 0.5% to 0.6%. Per germline, CDR1 LNHNV and CDR2 YYDKDF (reference sequence). V shed 3 bases and J shed 5 bases, with 8 bases lying between them. This CDR3 comprises 12 residues. This clonotype was picked up a small number of times. The target antigen is unknown. The V and J genes are TRBV15 and TRBJ2-7; D is uncertain. Sequencing was performed on CD4+ T cells sorted from PBMCs, taken 45 days after the yellow fever booster vaccination. This receptor was taken from a man aged 30 to 39 who received the YFV17D yellow fever vaccine. CDR3 bases: TGTGCCACCAGCAGGGATTTCAACGAGCAGTACTTC. Protein product: CATSRDFNEQYF.